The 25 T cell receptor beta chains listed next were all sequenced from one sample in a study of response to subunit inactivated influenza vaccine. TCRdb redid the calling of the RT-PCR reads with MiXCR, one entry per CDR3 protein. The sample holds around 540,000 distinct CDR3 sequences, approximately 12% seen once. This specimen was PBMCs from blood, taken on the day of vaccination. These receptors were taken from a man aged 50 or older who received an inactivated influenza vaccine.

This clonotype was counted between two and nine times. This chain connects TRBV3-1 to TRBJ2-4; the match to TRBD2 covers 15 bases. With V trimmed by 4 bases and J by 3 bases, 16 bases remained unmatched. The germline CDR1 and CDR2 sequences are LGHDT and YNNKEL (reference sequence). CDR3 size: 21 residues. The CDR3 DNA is TGTGCCAGCAGCCGAATGCTCCCGGGACTAGCGGGGGGAGTGGACAAAAACATTCAGTACTTC. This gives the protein CASSRMLPGLAGGVDKNIQYF. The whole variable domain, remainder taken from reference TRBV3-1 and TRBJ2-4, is DTAVSQTPKYLVTQMGNDKSIKCEQNLGHDTMYWYKQDSKKFLKIMFSYNNKELIINETVPNRFSPKSPDKAHLNLHINSLELGDSAVYFCASSRMLPGLAGGVDKNIQYFGAGTRLSVL.

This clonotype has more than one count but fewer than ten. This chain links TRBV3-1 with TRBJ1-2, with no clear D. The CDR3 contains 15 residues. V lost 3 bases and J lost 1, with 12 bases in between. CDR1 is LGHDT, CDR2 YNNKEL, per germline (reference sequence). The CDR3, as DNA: TGTGCCAGCAGCCATGGTGGCAGGTTTAACTATGGCTACACCTTC. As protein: CASSHGGRFNYGYTF.

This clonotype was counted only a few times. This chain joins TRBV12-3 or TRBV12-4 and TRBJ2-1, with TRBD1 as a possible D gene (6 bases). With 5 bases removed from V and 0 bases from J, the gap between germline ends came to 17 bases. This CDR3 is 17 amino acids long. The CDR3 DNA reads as TGTGCCAGCAGTAATCTACGGGACACTTTCTCCTACAATGAGCAGTTCTTC. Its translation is CASSNLRDTFSYNEQFF.

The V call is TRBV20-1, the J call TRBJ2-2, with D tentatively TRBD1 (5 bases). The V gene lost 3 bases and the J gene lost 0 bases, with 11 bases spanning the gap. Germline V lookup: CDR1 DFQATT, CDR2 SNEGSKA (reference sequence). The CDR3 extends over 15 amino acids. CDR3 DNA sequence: TGCAGTGCTAGCCAAGGGGTCGCGAACACCGGGGAGCTGTTTTTT. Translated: CSASQGVANTGELFF.

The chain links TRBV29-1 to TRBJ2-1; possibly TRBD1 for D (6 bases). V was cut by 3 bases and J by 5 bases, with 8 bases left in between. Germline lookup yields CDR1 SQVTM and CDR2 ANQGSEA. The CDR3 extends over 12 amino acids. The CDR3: CSVDPGDNEQFF. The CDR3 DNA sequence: TGCAGCGTTGATCCAGGGGACAATGAGCAGTTCTTC.

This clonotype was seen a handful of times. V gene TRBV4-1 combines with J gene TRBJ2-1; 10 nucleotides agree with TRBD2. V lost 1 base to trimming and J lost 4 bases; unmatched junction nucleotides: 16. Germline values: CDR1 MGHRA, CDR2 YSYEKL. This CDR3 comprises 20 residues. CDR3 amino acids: CASSQANRGLAGAYYNEQFF. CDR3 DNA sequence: TGCGCCAGCAGCCAAGCTAATAGGGGGCTAGCGGGGGCCTATTACAATGAGCAGTTCTTC.

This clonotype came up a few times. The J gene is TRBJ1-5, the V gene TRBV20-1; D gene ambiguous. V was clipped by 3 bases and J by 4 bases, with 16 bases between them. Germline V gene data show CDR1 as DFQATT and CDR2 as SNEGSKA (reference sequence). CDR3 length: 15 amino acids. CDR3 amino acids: CSASWAAGRNQPQHF. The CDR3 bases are TGCAGTGCTAGTTGGGCCGCCGGGAGGAATCAGCCCCAGCATTTT.

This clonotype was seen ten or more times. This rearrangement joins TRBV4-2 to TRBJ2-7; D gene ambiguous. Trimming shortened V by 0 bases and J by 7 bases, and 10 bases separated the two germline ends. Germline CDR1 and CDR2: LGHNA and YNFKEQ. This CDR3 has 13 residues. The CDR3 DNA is TGTGCCAGCAGCCAAGATCGGGTTTTGGAGCAGTACTTC. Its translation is CASSQDRVLEQYF.

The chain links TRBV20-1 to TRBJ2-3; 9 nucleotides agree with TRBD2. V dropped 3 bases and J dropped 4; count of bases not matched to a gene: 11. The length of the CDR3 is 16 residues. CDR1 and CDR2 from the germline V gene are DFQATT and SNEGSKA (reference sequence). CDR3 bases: TGCAGTGCTAGTCCTCTGGATAGCGGGGGATCAGATACGCAGTATTTT. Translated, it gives CSASPLDSGGSDTQYF.

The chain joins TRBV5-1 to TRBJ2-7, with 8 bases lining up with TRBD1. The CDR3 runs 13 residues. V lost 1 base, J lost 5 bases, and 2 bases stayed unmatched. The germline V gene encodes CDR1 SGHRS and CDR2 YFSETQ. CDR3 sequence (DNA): TGCGCCAGCAGCTTGTTGGACAGGGACGAGCAGTACTTC. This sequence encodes CASSLLDRDEQYF.

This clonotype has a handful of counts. DNA of the CDR3: TGTGCCAGCAGTTTAGCGCTGGGAGGGGACAGCTCCTACAATGAGCAGTTCTTC. Amino acids: CASSLALGGDSSYNEQFF. The chain uses TRBV12-3 or TRBV12-4 and TRBJ2-1; D is tentatively TRBD1 or TRBD2 (7 bases each). With 0 bases removed from V and 0 bases from J, the gap between germline ends came to 15 bases. CDR3 length equals 18 residues.

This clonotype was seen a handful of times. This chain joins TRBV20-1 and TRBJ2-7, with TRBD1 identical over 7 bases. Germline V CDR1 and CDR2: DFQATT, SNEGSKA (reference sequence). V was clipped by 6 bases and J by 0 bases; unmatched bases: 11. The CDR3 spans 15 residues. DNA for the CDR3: TGCAGTGCAAGGGACAGTAAGGGGATCTCCTACGAGCAGTACTTC. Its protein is CSARDSKGISYEQYF.

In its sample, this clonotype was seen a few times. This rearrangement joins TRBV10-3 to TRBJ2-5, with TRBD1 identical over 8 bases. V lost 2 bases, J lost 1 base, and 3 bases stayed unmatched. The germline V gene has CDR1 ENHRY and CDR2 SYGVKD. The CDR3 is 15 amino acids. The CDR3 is CAISERQGIQETQYF. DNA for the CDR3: TGTGCCATCAGTGAGAGACAGGGGATCCAAGAGACCCAGTACTTC.

CDR3 amino acids: CSARTGLGNTIYF. The CDR3 coding sequence is TGCAGTGCCCGGACAGGGCTCGGAAACACCATATATTTT. V is TRBV20-1 and J is TRBJ1-3; 8 bases map to TRBD1. The CDR3 runs 13 residues. The trim removed 6 bases at V and 4 bases at J, leaving 5 bases unmatched. Germline V gives CDR1 DFQATT, CDR2 SNEGSKA (reference sequence).

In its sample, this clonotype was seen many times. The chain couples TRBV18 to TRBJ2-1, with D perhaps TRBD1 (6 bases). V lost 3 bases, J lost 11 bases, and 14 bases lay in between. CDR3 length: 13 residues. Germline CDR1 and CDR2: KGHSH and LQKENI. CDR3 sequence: CASSPSSQGQQFF. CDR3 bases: TGTGCCAGCTCACCCTCATCACAGGGCCAGCAGTTCTTC.

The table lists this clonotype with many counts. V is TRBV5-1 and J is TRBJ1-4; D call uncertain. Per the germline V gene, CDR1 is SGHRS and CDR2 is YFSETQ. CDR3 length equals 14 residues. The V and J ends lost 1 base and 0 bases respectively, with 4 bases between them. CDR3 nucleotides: TGCGCCAGCAGCTTGAGGACAACTAATGAAAAACTGTTTTTT. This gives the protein CASSLRTTNEKLFF. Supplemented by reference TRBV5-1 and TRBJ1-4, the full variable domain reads KAGVTQTPRYLIKTRGQQVTLSCSPISGHRSVSWYQQTPGQGLQFLFEYFSETQRNKGNFPGRFSGRQFSNSRSEMNVSTLELGDSALYLCASSLRTTNEKLFFGSGTQLSVL.

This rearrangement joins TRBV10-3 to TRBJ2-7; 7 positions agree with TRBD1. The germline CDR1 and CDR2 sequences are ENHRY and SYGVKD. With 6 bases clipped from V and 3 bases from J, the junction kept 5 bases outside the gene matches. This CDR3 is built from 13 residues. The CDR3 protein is CAIRGTENYEQYF. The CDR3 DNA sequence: TGTGCCATCAGGGGGACAGAAAACTACGAGCAGTACTTC.

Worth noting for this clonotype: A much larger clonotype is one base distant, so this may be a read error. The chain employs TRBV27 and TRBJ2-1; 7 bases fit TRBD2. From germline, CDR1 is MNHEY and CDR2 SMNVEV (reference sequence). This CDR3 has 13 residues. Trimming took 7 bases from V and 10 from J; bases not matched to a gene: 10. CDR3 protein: CASMGLPTWEQFF. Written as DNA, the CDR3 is TGTGCCAGCATGGGACTACCGACTTGGGAGCAGTTCTTC.

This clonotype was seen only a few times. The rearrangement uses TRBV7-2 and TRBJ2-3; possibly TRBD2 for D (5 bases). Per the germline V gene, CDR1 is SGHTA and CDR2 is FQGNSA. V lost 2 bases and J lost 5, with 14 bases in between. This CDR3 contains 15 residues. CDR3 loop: CASSLNALAIDTQYF. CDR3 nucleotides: TGTGCCAGCAGCTTAAACGCTTTAGCGATAGATACGCAGTATTTT.

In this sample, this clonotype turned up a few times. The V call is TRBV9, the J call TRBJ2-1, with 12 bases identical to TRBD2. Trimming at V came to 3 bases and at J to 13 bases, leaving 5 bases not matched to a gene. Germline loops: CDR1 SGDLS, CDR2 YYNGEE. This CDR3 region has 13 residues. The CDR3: CASSASSGRAQFF. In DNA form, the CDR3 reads TGTGCCAGCAGCGCTTCTAGCGGGAGGGCCCAGTTCTTC.

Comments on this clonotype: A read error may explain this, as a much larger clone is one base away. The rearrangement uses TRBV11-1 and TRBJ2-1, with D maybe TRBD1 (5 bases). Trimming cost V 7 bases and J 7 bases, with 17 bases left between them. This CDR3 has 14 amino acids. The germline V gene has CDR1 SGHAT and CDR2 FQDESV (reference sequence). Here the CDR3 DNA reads TGTGCCAGCAACTACCGCCTGGACAAAAATGAGCAGTTCTTC. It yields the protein CASNYRLDKNEQFF.

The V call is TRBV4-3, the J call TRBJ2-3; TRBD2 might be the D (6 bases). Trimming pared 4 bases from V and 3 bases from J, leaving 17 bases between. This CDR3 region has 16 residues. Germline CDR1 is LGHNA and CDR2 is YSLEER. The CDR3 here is CASSLLSGSKTDTQYF. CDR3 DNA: TGCGCCAGCAGCCTTCTTAGCGGAAGTAAAACAGATACGCAGTATTTT.

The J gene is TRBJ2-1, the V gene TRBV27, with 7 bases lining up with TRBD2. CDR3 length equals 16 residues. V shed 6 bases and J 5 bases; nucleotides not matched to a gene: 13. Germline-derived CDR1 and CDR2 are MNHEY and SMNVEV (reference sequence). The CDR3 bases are TGTGCCAGCAGCACCCACCTTTCGGGACTACACAATGAGCAGTTCTTC. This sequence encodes CASSTHLSGLHNEQFF.

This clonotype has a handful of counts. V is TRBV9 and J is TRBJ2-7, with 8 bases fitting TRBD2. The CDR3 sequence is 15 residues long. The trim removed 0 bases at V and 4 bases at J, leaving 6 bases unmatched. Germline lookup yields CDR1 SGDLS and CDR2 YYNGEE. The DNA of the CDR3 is TGTGCCAGCAGCGTAGCGGGAGGGAGGGGGTACGAGCAGTACTTC. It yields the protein CASSVAGGRGYEQYF. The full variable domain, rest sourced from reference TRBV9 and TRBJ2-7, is DSGVTQTPKHLITATGQRVTLRCSPRSGDLSVYWYQQSLDQGLQFLIQYYNGEERAKGNILERFSAQQFPDLHSELNLSSLELGDSALYFCASSVAGGRGYEQYFGPGTRLTVT.

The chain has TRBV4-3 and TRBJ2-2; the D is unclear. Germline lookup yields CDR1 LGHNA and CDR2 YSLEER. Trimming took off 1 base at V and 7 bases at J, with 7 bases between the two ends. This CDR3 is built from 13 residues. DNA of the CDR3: TGCGCCAGCAGCCAAGGGCAGATCGGGGAGCTGTTTTTT. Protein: CASSQGQIGELFF.